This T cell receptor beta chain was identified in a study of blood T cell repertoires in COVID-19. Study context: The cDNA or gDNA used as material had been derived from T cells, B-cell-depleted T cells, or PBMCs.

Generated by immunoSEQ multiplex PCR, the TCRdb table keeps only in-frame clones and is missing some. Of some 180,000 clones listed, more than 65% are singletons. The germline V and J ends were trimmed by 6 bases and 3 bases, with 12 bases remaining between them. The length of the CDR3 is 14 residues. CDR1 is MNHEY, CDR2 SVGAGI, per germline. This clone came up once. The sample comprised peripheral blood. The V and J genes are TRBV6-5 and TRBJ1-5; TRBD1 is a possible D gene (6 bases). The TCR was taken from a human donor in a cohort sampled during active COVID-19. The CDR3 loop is CASRPRQANQPQHF. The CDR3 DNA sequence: TGTGCCAGCAGACCCCGACAGGCCAATCAGCCCCAGCATTTT.